These 14 T cell receptor beta chains were sequenced from one sample in a study of T cells expressing NK-cell markers. TCRdb reprocessed the 5' RACE reads; each CDR3 protein has one entry and no DNA is given. The sample table includes 450,000 to 600,000 distinct CDR3 sequences. Sequenced: blood T cells: a sorted CD56 or NKG2C T cell subset, CD4+ or CD8+ T cells, or bulk PBMC T cells (not recorded which). All receptors come from a young man in good health.

V gene TRBV5-1 combines with J gene TRBJ2-7; TCRdb returns TRBD1, unconfirmable since there is no DNA. The CDR3 is made up of 15 amino acids. Germline loops: CDR1 SGHRS, CDR2 YFSETQ. CDR3 sequence: CASTTGGGDTYEQYF.

The V and J genes are TRBV20-1 and TRBJ2-7; there is no DNA to check the TCRdb D call of TRBD2. Per the germline V gene, CDR1 is DFQATT and CDR2 is SNEGSKA (reference sequence). This CDR3 has 13 residues. CDR3: CSARRRLVYEQYF.

The chain employs TRBV7-6 and TRBJ2-1; the TRBD2 assignment by TCRdb is unverifiable without DNA. Germline V gene data show CDR1 as SGHVS and CDR2 as FNYEAQ. The CDR3 runs to 16 residues. The chain's CDR3 is CASSSGRTIKIRGQFF.

The rearrangement joins TRBV29-1 to TRBJ2-2; the TRBD1 assignment by TCRdb is unverifiable without DNA. The CDR3 extends over 16 amino acids. Germline lookup yields CDR1 SQVTM and CDR2 ANQGSEA. CDR3 amino acids: CSAEGQLRGDTGELFF.

The chain joins TRBV4-3 to TRBJ2-7. Germline loops: CDR1 LGHNA, CDR2 YSLEER. The CDR3 spans 13 residues. The CDR3 sequence: CASSQDILYEQYF.

The chain joins TRBV9 to TRBJ2-1. The CDR3 spans 16 residues. Per germline, CDR1 SGDLS and CDR2 YYNGEE. The CDR3 is CASSVALALSYNEQFF.

The chain uses TRBV7-8 and TRBJ1-5; TCRdb returns TRBD1, unconfirmable since there is no DNA. CDR1 is SGHVS, CDR2 FQNEAQ, per germline. This CDR3 is 17 amino acids long. The chain's CDR3 is CASSLARVQASNQPQHF.

V is TRBV6-2 or TRBV6-3 and J is TRBJ2-2; the D gene TCRdb calls, TRBD1, cannot be checked with no DNA. The CDR3 is made up of 16 amino acids. Germline V gene lookup returns CDR1 MNHEY and CDR2 SVGEGT. CDR3 in amino acids: CASSTLPGHKAGELFF.

This chain uses TRBV10-3 with TRBJ2-7; no DNA is available, so the TRBD2 call from TCRdb remains unchecked. Looked up from germline, CDR1 is ENHRY and CDR2 is SYGVKD. The CDR3 covers 17 residues. CDR3 loop: CAISDNLAAGGPYEQYF.

The V gene is TRBV24-1, the J gene TRBJ1-1. CDR1 is KGHDR, CDR2 SFDVKD, per germline. The CDR3 spans 13 residues. The CDR3 region is CATTGARGTEAFF.

The chain has TRBV20-1 and TRBJ2-7; there is no DNA to check the TCRdb D call of TRBD2. This CDR3 has 13 amino acids. The germline V gene encodes CDR1 DFQATT and CDR2 SNEGSKA (reference sequence). The chain's CDR3 is CSLRRLAGYEQYF.

This chain joins TRBV6-2 or TRBV6-3 and TRBJ2-3; checking the TCRdb D call of TRBD2 is not possible without DNA. The CDR3 contains 18 residues. Germline V lookup: CDR1 MNHEY, CDR2 SVGEGT. CDR3 sequence: CASRSPGLAGGPTDTQYF.

The chain has TRBV19 and TRBJ2-5; the TRBD1 assignment by TCRdb is unverifiable without DNA. Germline CDR1 reads LNHDA; CDR2 reads SQIVND (reference sequence). The CDR3 has 16 amino acids. CDR3 in amino acids: CASSPQRTGMSETQYF.

This chain connects TRBV4-3 to TRBJ1-4; the D call from TCRdb, TRBD1, cannot be confirmed without DNA. This CDR3 region has 16 residues. Germline CDR1 and CDR2: LGHNA and YSLEER. The CDR3 sequence: CASSQARTGLGEKLFF.